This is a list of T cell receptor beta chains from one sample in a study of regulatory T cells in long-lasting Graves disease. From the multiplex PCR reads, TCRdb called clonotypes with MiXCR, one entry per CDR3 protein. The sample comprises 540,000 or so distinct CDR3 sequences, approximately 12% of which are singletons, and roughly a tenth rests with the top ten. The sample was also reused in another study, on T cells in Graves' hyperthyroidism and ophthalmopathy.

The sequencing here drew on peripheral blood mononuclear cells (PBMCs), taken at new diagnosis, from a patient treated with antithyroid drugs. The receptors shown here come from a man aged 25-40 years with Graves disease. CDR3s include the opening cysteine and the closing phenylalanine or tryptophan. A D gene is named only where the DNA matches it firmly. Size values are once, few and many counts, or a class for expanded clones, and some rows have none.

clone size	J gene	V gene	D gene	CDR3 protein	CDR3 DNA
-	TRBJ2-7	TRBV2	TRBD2	CASSPGGAGPYEQYF	TGCGCCAGCAGCCCGGGGGGAGCGGGGCCCTACGAGCAGTACTTC
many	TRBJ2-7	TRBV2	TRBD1	CASKDRGTRYEQYF	TGTGCCAGCAAGGACAGGGGAACAAGATACGAGCAGTACTTC
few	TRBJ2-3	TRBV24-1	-	CATSDPRQPYTDTQYF	TGTGCCACCAGTGATCCGAGACAGCCCTACACAGATACGCAGTATTTT
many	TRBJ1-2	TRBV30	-	CAWRATFDYTF	TGTGCCTGGAGAGCGACTTTTGACTACACCTTC
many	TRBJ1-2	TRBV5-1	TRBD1	CASSWGQGYTF	TGCGCCAGCAGCTGGGGACAGGGCTACACCTTC
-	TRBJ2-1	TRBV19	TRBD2	CASSVTSAEYNEQFF	TGTGCCAGTAGTGTTACTAGCGCAGAATACAATGAGCAGTTCTTC
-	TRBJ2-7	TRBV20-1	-	CSARHPPRARSYEQYF	TGCAGTGCTAGACACCCCCCCAGGGCGAGATCCTACGAGCAGTACTTC
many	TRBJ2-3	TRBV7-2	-	CASSLGGQGPADTQYF	TGTGCCAGCAGCTTAGGAGGGCAGGGGCCCGCAGATACGCAGTATTTT
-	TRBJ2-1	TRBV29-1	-	CSAGTGRYNEQFF	TGCAGCGCAGGAACGGGGCGGTACAATGAGCAGTTCTTC
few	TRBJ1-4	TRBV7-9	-	CASSYTSLTGLRGTNEKLFF	TGTGCCAGCAGTTACACCTCTCTGACAGGCCTGAGAGGAACTAATGAAAAACTGTTTTTT
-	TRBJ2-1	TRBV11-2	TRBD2	CANSLRGGRGLGEQFF	TGTGCCAACAGCTTGCGGGGGGGCAGGGGGTTGGGTGAGCAGTTCTTC
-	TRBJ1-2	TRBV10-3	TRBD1	CAISESTGGSYGYTF	TGTGCCATCAGTGAGTCGACAGGGGGTAGCTATGGCTACACCTTC
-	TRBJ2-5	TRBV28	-	CDQETQYF	TGTGACCAAGAGACCCAGTACTTC
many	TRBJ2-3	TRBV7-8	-	CASSFIQEPDTQYF	TGTGCCAGCAGCTTCATACAGGAACCAGATACGCAGTATTTT
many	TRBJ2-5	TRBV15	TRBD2	CATSRVREVETQYF	TGTGCCACCAGCAGAGTCCGGGAGGTAGAGACCCAGTACTTC